The 5 T cell receptor beta chains presented below share a single source sample, sequenced in a study of OX40 agonist ivuxolimab in advanced cancers. Clones were sequenced by immunoSEQ multiplex PCR, and TCRdb holds only the in-frame ones, with some missing. Altogether over 14,000 clones are present, over 65% being singletons, with the ten largest covering around 35%. The sequences come from CD4+ or CD8+ T cells sorted from blood, collected in a trial of the OX40 agonist ivuxolimab. These receptors were taken from an adult with an advanced solid tumor such as melanoma, head and neck, liver or kidney cancer.

This clone appeared a few times. The chain couples TRBV5-6 to TRBJ1-1; D is unclear. The CDR3 length is 11 residues. In germline, CDR1 is SGHDT, CDR2 YYEEEE. V was shortened by 3 bases and J by 8 bases, with 8 bases between the two germline ends. CDR3 loop: CASSSGVEAFF. The DNA of the CDR3 is TGTGCCAGCAGCTCTGGGGTAGAAGCTTTCTTT. Complete variable domain (other parts from reference TRBV5-6 and TRBJ1-1): DAGVTQSPTHLIKTRGQQVTLRCSPKSGHDTVSWYQQALGQGPQFIFQYYEEEERQRGNFPDRFSGHQFPNYSSELNVNALLLGDSALYLCASSSGVEAFFGQGTRLTVV.

This clone is labeled medium-sized (0.01 to 0.1%). An end of the junction does not agree with germline; a read error may underlie this. The same CDR3 can be traced to other DNA sequences in this sample. The chain couples TRBV5-1 to TRBJ1-2; TRBD1 matches at 8 bases. The CDR3 has 15 amino acids. From germline, CDR1 is SGHRS and CDR2 YFSETQ. The CDR3 reads CASSWDRQLGYGYTF. The CDR3 DNA follows: TGTGCCAGCAGCTGGGACAGGCAGTTGGGGTATGGCTACACCTTC.

The chain employs TRBV5-4 and TRBJ1-2; TRBD1 agrees at 9 bases. Germline V gene lookup returns CDR1 SGHNT and CDR2 YYREEE (reference sequence). The CDR3 length is 15 residues. Trimming took 3 bases from V and 7 from J; bases not matched to a gene: 10. As DNA, the CDR3 is TGTGCCAGCAGCTCGATGGACAGGGGAATAAGTGGCTACACCTTC. Amino acid sequence: CASSSMDRGISGYTF.

The V call is TRBV27, the J call TRBJ2-3, with 7 bases lining up with TRBD2. This CDR3 comprises 15 residues. The trim removed 3 bases at V and 6 bases at J, leaving 9 bases unmatched. Per germline, CDR1 MNHEY and CDR2 SMNVEV (reference sequence). Here the CDR3 DNA reads TGTGCCAGCAGTTTGGGAGGGAGGGCCTTGGATACGCAGTATTTT. Amino acid sequence: CASSLGGRALDTQYF.

This clone was seen a single time. This sequence joins TRBV5-1 and TRBJ2-7, with TRBD2 identical over 7 bases. The CDR3 is made up of 12 amino acids. V shed 7 bases, J shed 2 bases, and the junction held 3 bases outside the gene matches. In germline, CDR1 is SGHRS, CDR2 YFSETQ. CDR3 coding DNA: TGCGCCAGCGCTGGGGGGGCCTACGAGCAGTACTTC. Its protein product is CASAGGAYEQYF.